These 14 T cell receptor beta chains originate from one sample sequenced in a study of a mutant IDH1 vaccine in newly diagnosed glioma. The time point denotes: week 35, safety follow-up. With topical imiquimod, each dose of the vaccine consisted of 300 ug of mutant IDH1 20-mer peptide. Profiling relied on immunoSEQ multiplex PCR, and the TCRdb table lists in-frame clones only, not all of them. The profile covers roughly 69,000 clones, with around nine tenths appearing a single time and roughly 2% taken by the ten largest. No antigen is known for these receptors. Material: PBMCs, obtained from a glioma patient whose treatment included an IDH1 peptide vaccine. Receptor source: a man aged 30-40 years with glioma.

This clone showed up just a few times. The chain joins TRBV20-1 to TRBJ1-5; D not certain. Germline V gene data show CDR1 as DFQATT and CDR2 as SNEGSKA (reference sequence). The CDR3 totals 11 residues. Trimming stripped 7 bases from V and 1 base from J, with 5 bases between. CDR3 amino acids: CSVLSNQPQHF. DNA of the CDR3: TGCAGTGTATTGAGCAATCAGCCCCAGCATTTT.

The CDR3 nucleotides read TGTGCCAGCAGTTTTGTGGGGTCTGGAAACACCATATATTTT. Amino acids: CASSFVGSGNTIYF. The rearrangement joins TRBV28 to TRBJ1-3, with D unclear. The V end lost 3 bases, the J end lost 1 base, and 7 bases lay between the germline ends. Germline V CDR1 and CDR2: MDHEN, SYDVKM. The CDR3 sequence is 14 residues long. Complete variable domain (other parts from reference TRBV28 and TRBJ1-3): DVKVTQSSRYLVKRTGEKVFLECVQDMDHENMFWYRQDPGLGLRLIYFSYDVKMKEKGDIPEGYSVSREKKERFSLILESASTNQTSMYLCASSFVGSGNTIYFGEGSWLTVV.

The chain carries TRBV5-4 and TRBJ2-3, with TRBD2 matching over 8 bases. Germline V gene data show CDR1 as SGHNT and CDR2 as YYREEE (reference sequence). The CDR3 sequence is 15 residues long. The V segment lost 7 bases and the J segment 2 bases; nucleotides outside the gene matches: 9. The CDR3: CASWVSGGLTDTQYF. The DNA for the CDR3 is TGTGCCAGCTGGGTGAGCGGGGGCCTCACAGATACGCAGTATTTT.

Comment on this clone: Other nucleotide sequences in the sample specify the same CDR3. This chain connects TRBV18 to TRBJ2-7; perhaps TRBD2 as D (6 bases). V was clipped by 0 bases and J by 5 bases, with 20 bases between them. The CDR3 is made up of 17 amino acids. Germline V gene sequence: CDR1 KGHSH, CDR2 LQKENI. The CDR3 sequence: CASSPPDHETRGDEQYF. The CDR3 nucleotides are TGTGCCAGCTCACCACCGGACCATGAGACTAGGGGAGACGAGCAGTACTTC.

The gene calls are TRBV7-7 and TRBJ2-3; no reliable D call. CDR1 is SSHAT, CDR2 FNYEAQ, per germline (reference sequence). V lost 6 bases and J lost 6, with 7 bases in between. The CDR3 has 11 residues. The DNA for the CDR3 is TGTGCCAGCAGAAGGGATGATACGCAGTATTTT. This encodes CASRRDDTQYF.

This clone appeared a few times. The gene calls are TRBV5-1 and TRBJ1-1, with D perhaps TRBD1 (6 bases). There are 17 residues in the CDR3. Trimming cost V 0 bases and J 0 bases, with 15 bases left between them. Germline values: CDR1 SGHRS, CDR2 YFSETQ. The CDR3 is CASSLGAGEEMNTEAFF. In DNA form, the CDR3 reads TGCGCCAGCAGCTTGGGAGCAGGGGAGGAAATGAACACTGAAGCTTTCTTT.

This clone was picked up one time. The chain has TRBV30 and TRBJ2-5; TRBD1 aligns across 7 bases. With V trimmed by 1 base and J by 10 bases, 15 bases remained unmatched. In germline, CDR1 is GTSNPN, CDR2 SVGIG (reference sequence). CDR3 length: 15 residues. CDR3 DNA sequence: TGTGCCTGGAGTGACCCGACCGAGACAGGGCCCGACCAGTACTTC. Translation gives CAWSDPTETGPDQYF.

The rearrangement uses TRBV7-2 and TRBJ2-7; unclear D gene. Germline V CDR1 and CDR2: SGHTA, FQGNSA. The CDR3 is 11 amino acids. Trimming pared 2 bases from V and 5 bases from J, leaving 4 bases between. The CDR3 reads CASSLRDEQYF. The CDR3, as DNA: TGTGCCAGCAGCTTAAGGGACGAGCAGTACTTC.

The chain is built from TRBV19 and TRBJ1-5; 8 bases align to TRBD1. V gave up 4 bases and J gave up 2 bases; unmatched junction bases: 4. CDR3 length: 15 residues. Germline CDR1 is LNHDA and CDR2 is SQIVND (reference sequence). DNA for the CDR3: TGTGCCAGTAGTAGGACAGGGTTTGGCAATCAGCCCCAGCATTTT. It encodes CASSRTGFGNQPQHF. Full variable domain (outside the CDR3, taken from reference TRBV19 and TRBJ1-5): DGGITQSPKYLFRKEGQNVTLSCEQNLNHDAMYWYRQDPGQGLRLIYYSQIVNDFQKGDIAEGYSVSREKKESFPLTVTSAQKNPTAFYLCASSRTGFGNQPQHFGDGTRLSIL.

This clone was seen more than once but under ten times. The chain has TRBV6-5 and TRBJ1-5, with no clear D. The CDR3 has 13 amino acids. The germline V gene encodes CDR1 MNHEY and CDR2 SVGAGI. Trimming shortened V by 5 bases and J by 6 bases, and 11 bases separated the two germline ends. The CDR3 DNA sequence: TGTGCCAGCAGTGTCATGTGGAGTCAGCCCCAGCATTTT. It encodes CASSVMWSQPQHF.

The chain links TRBV18 to TRBJ1-2, with 7 bases lining up with TRBD1. The CDR3 is made up of 14 amino acids. The germline gives CDR1 KGHSH, CDR2 LQKENI. V lost 8 bases and J lost 4; bases outside the gene matches: 10. The chain's CDR3 is CASTTSGQFYGYTF. The CDR3 bases are TGTGCCAGCACAACATCGGGACAGTTCTATGGCTACACCTTC.

The chain employs TRBV29-1 and TRBJ2-1; 9 bases line up with TRBD2. The CDR3 has 14 residues. Germline trimming cut 3 bases from V and 7 bases from J; bases unmatched to any gene: 7. Germline CDR1 SQVTM, CDR2 ANQGSEA. As DNA, the CDR3 is TGCAGCGTTGATACTAGCGGGTTTGGAAATGAGCAGTTCTTC. It is translated as CSVDTSGFGNEQFF.

Only one count was recorded for this clone. V gene TRBV7-9 combines with J gene TRBJ1-2; no firm D call. Germline loops: CDR1 SEHNR, CDR2 FQNEAQ (reference sequence). The CDR3 contains 13 residues. V lost 2 bases and J 0 bases, leaving 4 bases between the germline ends. CDR3 DNA sequence: TGTGCCAGCAGCTTAACCGCTAACTATGGCTACACCTTC. Its translation is CASSLTANYGYTF.

J is TRBJ2-3 and V is TRBV28; D might be TRBD2 (5 bases). Per germline, CDR1 MDHEN and CDR2 SYDVKM. The V gene lost 6 bases and the J gene lost 4 bases, with 11 bases spanning the gap. The CDR3 consists of 13 residues. Here the CDR3 DNA reads TGTGCCAGCAGCCCTCTGGGAGCAGATACGCAGTATTTT. It encodes CASSPLGADTQYF.